Following are 15 T cell receptor beta chains from one sample sequenced in a study of control samples from healthy donors and cancer patients. Using immunoSEQ multiplex PCR, the repertoire was profiled, and TCRdb retains in-frame clones only, with some absent. The table has 100,000 to 150,000 clones, around 86% seen once. The source material was blood. Every receptor here comes from a man in his forties in good health.

The rearrangement joins TRBV5-1 to TRBJ2-3; D remains ambiguous. The CDR3 length is 15 residues. Between the trimmed V and J ends, which lost 0 bases and 1 base, there was a span of 9 bases. Germline CDR1 reads SGHRS; CDR2 reads YFSETQ. DNA of the CDR3: TGCGCCAGCAGCTTGGCAGGCGACGGCACAGATACGCAGTATTTT. It codes for CASSLAGDGTDTQYF.

This clone is a singleton in its sample. The chain employs TRBV7-9 and TRBJ2-3; D gene unclear. The V and J ends lost 5 bases and 2 bases respectively, with 17 bases between them. The CDR3 length is 16 residues. The germline V gene has CDR1 SEHNR and CDR2 FQNEAQ (reference sequence). CDR3 nucleotides: TGTGCCAGCAGCCTCTATCTTCAGGATTACACAGATACGCAGTATTTT. It encodes CASSLYLQDYTDTQYF.

The chain combines TRBV10-3 with TRBJ2-2; weak D call: TRBD1 (5 bases). Germline V gene data show CDR1 as ENHRY and CDR2 as SYGVKD. V shed 11 bases and J shed 2 bases, with 12 bases lying between them. This CDR3 has 13 residues. The CDR3 sequence is CALGQGNTGELFF. In nucleotides, the CDR3 is TGTGCCCTTGGGCAGGGCAACACCGGGGAGCTGTTTTTT.

Only one count was recorded for this clone. This chain uses TRBV30 with TRBJ2-7; 11 bases map to TRBD2. The CDR3 totals 16 residues. The junction had 6 bases not matched to a gene; V was cut back by 0 bases and J by 2 bases. The germline V gene has CDR1 GTSNPN and CDR2 SVGIG (reference sequence). The CDR3: CAWSVYTGLAAYEQYF. CDR3 coding DNA: TGTGCCTGGAGTGTATATACGGGACTAGCGGCCTACGAGCAGTACTTC.

V and J are TRBV5-1 and TRBJ2-1; tentative D call: TRBD1 (6 bases). The CDR3 covers 15 residues. Germline V gene lookup returns CDR1 SGHRS and CDR2 YFSETQ. The V end lost 3 bases, the J end lost 7 bases, and 17 bases lay between the germline ends. The DNA for the CDR3 is TGCGCCAGCAGCTACGACAGGATCTTTATGAATGAGCAGTTCTTC. This codes for CASSYDRIFMNEQFF. The complete variable domain, with remaining parts taken from reference TRBV5-1 and TRBJ2-1, reads KAGVTQTPRYLIKTRGQQVTLSCSPISGHRSVSWYQQTPGQGLQFLFEYFSETQRNKGNFPGRFSGRQFSNSRSEMNVSTLELGDSALYLCASSYDRIFMNEQFFGPGTRLTVL.

The chain employs TRBV7-9 and TRBJ2-1; 7 bases line up with TRBD1. Trimming at V came to 0 bases and at J to 4 bases, leaving 3 bases not matched to a gene. Looked up from germline, CDR1 is SEHNR and CDR2 is FQNEAQ (reference sequence). The length of the CDR3 is 15 residues. The CDR3 loop reads CASSLAQGDYNEQFF. The CDR3 region has the DNA TGTGCCAGCAGCTTAGCGCAGGGGGATTACAATGAGCAGTTCTTC.

The chain joins TRBV5-1 to TRBJ2-3; the match to TRBD2 covers 9 bases. CDR3 length: 16 amino acids. V was clipped by 0 bases and J by 1 base; unmatched bases: 3. CDR1 and CDR2 from the germline V gene are SGHRS and YFSETQ. The CDR3 sequence is CASSLDIAGGTDTQYF. For the CDR3, the DNA is TGCGCCAGCAGCTTGGATATAGCGGGGGGCACAGATACGCAGTATTTT.

V gene TRBV7-7 combines with J gene TRBJ1-6, with D perhaps TRBD1 (5 bases). Germline CDR1 is SSHAT and CDR2 is FNYEAQ (reference sequence). The CDR3 extends over 15 amino acids. V lost 4 bases to trimming and J lost 10 bases, with 17 bases between them. The CDR3 sequence: CASSSGIGRDSPLHF. The CDR3, as DNA: TGTGCCAGCAGCTCTGGCATAGGGAGGGACTCACCCCTCCACTTT.

The V call is TRBV24-1, the J call TRBJ2-7, with D maybe TRBD1 (5 bases). V lost 3 bases and J 3 bases, leaving 11 bases between the germline ends. This CDR3 comprises 14 residues. Germline V gene data show CDR1 as KGHDR and CDR2 as SFDVKD. CDR3 protein: CATSDGARNYEQYF. DNA of the CDR3: TGTGCCACCAGTGATGGGGCTAGAAACTACGAGCAGTACTTC.

V and J are TRBV4-3 and TRBJ2-3, with D possibly being TRBD1 or TRBD2 (5 bases each). V was pared by 1 base and J by 7 bases, with 6 bases between. This CDR3 comprises 12 residues. Germline lookup yields CDR1 LGHNA and CDR2 YSLEER. CDR3 sequence: CASSQGGNTQYF. The CDR3 nucleotides read TGCGCCAGCAGCCAAGGGGGGAATACGCAGTATTTT.

This chain joins TRBV14 and TRBJ1-5; D is possibly TRBD1 (6 bases). CDR1 is SGHDN, CDR2 FVKESK, per germline. V was cut by 6 bases and J by 6 bases, with 15 bases left in between. The CDR3 covers 14 residues. This chain's CDR3 is CASSRDRISQPQHF. The CDR3, as DNA: TGTGCCAGCAGTCGTGACAGGATAAGTCAGCCCCAGCATTTT. The whole variable domain, remainder taken from reference TRBV14 and TRBJ1-5, is EAGVTQFPSHSVIEKGQTVTLRCDPISGHDNLYWYRRVMGKEIKFLLHFVKESKQDESGMPNNRFLAERTGGTYSTLKVQPAELEDSGVYFCASSRDRISQPQHFGDGTRLSIL.

The CDR3 sequence: CASARGQGQPQHF. DNA for the CDR3: TGTGCCAGCGCCCGGGGGCAGGGTCAGCCCCAGCATTTT. J is TRBJ1-5 and V is TRBV3-1 (or the pseudogene TRBV3-2); D perhaps matches TRBD1 (6 bases). The V gene's germline CDR1 is LGHDT and CDR2 YNNKEL (reference sequence). V was cut by 8 bases and J by 6 bases, with 14 bases left in between. The CDR3 contains 13 residues.

V gene TRBV11-3 combines with J gene TRBJ1-1, with a weak D call TRBD1 (5 bases). This CDR3 comprises 13 residues. The V and J ends lost 4 bases and 5 bases respectively, with 11 bases between them. The germline CDR1 and CDR2 sequences are SGHNT and YENEEA. In DNA form, the CDR3 reads TGTGCCAGCAGCTCATCCGGGGCTACTGAAGCTTTCTTT. It specifies CASSSSGATEAFF.

This clone appeared a single time. The V and J genes are TRBV4-1 and TRBJ1-2; a weak D match, TRBD1 (6 bases). V lost 2 bases and J 3 bases, leaving 10 bases between the germline ends. CDR3 length: 14 residues. Germline loops: CDR1 MGHRA, CDR2 YSYEKL. The CDR3: CASSQRPGDYGYTF. The CDR3 coding sequence is TGCGCCAGCAGCCAAAGACCAGGGGACTATGGCTACACCTTC.

This chain connects TRBV7-9 to TRBJ1-6; 8 nucleotides align to TRBD1. With 2 bases clipped from V and 7 bases from J, the junction kept 4 bases outside the gene matches. This CDR3 is built from 15 residues. Germline V gene data show CDR1 as SEHNR and CDR2 as FQNEAQ (reference sequence). CDR3 sequence: CASSLMGTGNSPLHF. The CDR3 bases are TGTGCCAGCAGCTTAATGGGGACAGGCAATTCACCCCTCCACTTT.